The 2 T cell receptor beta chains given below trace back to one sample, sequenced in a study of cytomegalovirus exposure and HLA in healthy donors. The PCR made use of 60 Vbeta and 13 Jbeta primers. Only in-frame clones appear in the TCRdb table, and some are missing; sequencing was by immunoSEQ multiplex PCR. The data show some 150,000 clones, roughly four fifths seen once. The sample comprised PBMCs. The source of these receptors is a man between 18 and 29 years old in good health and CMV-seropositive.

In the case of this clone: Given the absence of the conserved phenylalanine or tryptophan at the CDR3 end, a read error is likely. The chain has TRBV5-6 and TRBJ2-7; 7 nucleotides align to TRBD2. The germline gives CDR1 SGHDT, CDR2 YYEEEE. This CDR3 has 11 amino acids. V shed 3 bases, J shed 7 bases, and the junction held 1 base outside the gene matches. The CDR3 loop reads CASSWGGEQYL. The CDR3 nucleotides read TGTGCCAGCAGCTGGGGGGGAGAGCAGTACCTC.

CDR3 sequence reads: CASSPTGGRGSYEQYF. The CDR3 DNA follows: TGTGCCAGCAGCCCTACGGGCGGCAGGGGGTCCTACGAGCAGTACTTC. V and J are TRBV5-4 and TRBJ2-7; 7 nucleotides align to TRBD1. The J segment lost 1 base and the V segment lost 4 bases, leaving 11 bases of the junction unmatched. Germline lookup yields CDR1 SGHNT and CDR2 YYREEE (reference sequence). This CDR3 is built from 16 residues.